This TCR beta chain derives from a study of tissue T cells after allogeneic stem cell transplantation. Study-level findings and limits: Blood and spleen captured only part of the tissue TCR repertoire. This small cohort was clinically heterogeneous, and sampling depth was a limitation. Anatomically similar tissues had similar TCR repertoires within each patient.

Trimming at V came to 3 bases and at J to 1 base, leaving 1 base not matched to a gene. From germline, CDR1 is SGHSA and CDR2 FRNQAP. This CDR3 spans 14 amino acids. Details on this clone: The target antigen is unknown. Any gene name here is a mouse gene name. The sequenced fragment ends 1 residue before the CDR3 boundary, so the rest is inferred from the germline J gene.

The sample's time point: mouse harvest day 14 after allogeneic transplant. Each mouse received 10^7 T-cell-depleted marrow cells plus 10^6 splenic CD5+ T cells by tail vein. Tissues came from B6→BALB/c major-mismatch GVHD mice at day 7 or 14. The assay was immunoSEQ multiplex PCR, and TCRdb's table has in-frame clones only and misses some. The table shows roughly 530 clones, with about 47% occurring only once. The V gene is TRBV16, the J gene TRBJ2-4, with 7 positions matching TRBD2. The TCR was taken from a female BALB/c mouse given C57BL/6 T cells with graft-versus-host disease after an allogeneic hematopoietic cell transplant. The sequenced material came from blood. CDR3 bases read: TGTGCAAGCAGCTTTGGGACTGGTCAAAACACCTTGTAC. Translation gives CASSFGTGQNTLY. The complete CDR3 protein is CASSFGTGQNTLYF. Full variable domain (rest looked up from reference TRBV16 and TRBJ2-4): NAGVIQTPRHKVTGKGQEATLWCEPISGHSAVFWYRQTIVQGLEFLTYFRNQAPIDDSGMPKERFSAQMPNQSHSTLKIQSTQPQDSAVYLCASSFGTGQNTLYFGAGTRLSVL.